Below are 10 T cell receptor beta chains sequenced from a single sample in a study of tumor-infiltrating lymphocytes in oesophageal squamous cell carcinoma (TCRdb year 2016). The protocol used for the library was PCR. The sequencer was an Illumina HiSeq 2000. TCRdb reprocessing: public reads trimmed at Q25 with fastp, clones called with MiXCR, in-frame beta chains kept. Each CDR3 protein appears once, grouped with its most common genes and DNA. The sample has about 10,000 distinct CDR3 sequences on record, around three fifths of them singletons. The ten top clones hold more than 30% of the sample. Sequenced input: esophageal tumor tissue. The source of these receptors is a female donor with esophageal squamous cell carcinoma.

This clonotype appeared once. The chain couples TRBV24-1 to TRBJ2-2; D is unresolved. The CDR3 runs to 16 residues. Germline loops: CDR1 KGHDR, CDR2 SFDVKD. Trimming took off 9 bases at V and 2 bases at J, with 18 bases between the two ends. The CDR3 DNA reads TGTGCCACCGCCACACTGGGCCCTGATAACACCGGGGAGCTGTTTTTT. Translation gives CATATLGPDNTGELFF.

This clonotype was picked up a small number of times. The CDR3 loop reads CASSEWPSGSGIQETQYF. CDR3 DNA: TGTGCCAGCAGTGAATGGCCTAGCGGGAGCGGGATCCAAGAGACCCAGTACTTC. This chain uses TRBV6-1 with TRBJ2-5; the match to TRBD2 covers 10 bases. V lost 2 bases and J lost 1; bases outside the gene matches: 10. The CDR3 sequence is 18 residues long. CDR1 is MNHNS and CDR2 is SASEGT in the germline V gene.

This chain connects TRBV11-2 to TRBJ2-5; D is uncertain. V was pared by 1 base and J by 5 bases, with 14 bases between. Germline CDR1 is SGHAT and CDR2 is FQNNGV. CDR3 length: 15 amino acids. This CDR3 reads CASSLGFGRRETQYF. DNA for the CDR3: TGTGCCAGCAGCTTAGGGTTCGGGCGCCGGGAGACCCAGTACTTC.

Only a few counts were recorded for this clonotype. The rearrangement links TRBV5-1 to TRBJ2-7; either TRBD1 or TRBD2 may fit D (5 bases each). V gave up 2 bases and J gave up 6 bases, with 15 bases separating them. Germline V lookup: CDR1 SGHRS, CDR2 YFSETQ. The CDR3 totals 14 residues. The CDR3 is CASSFRDRLVEQYF. The CDR3 coding sequence is TGCGCCAGCAGCTTCCGGGACCGACTGGTCGAGCAGTACTTC. Variable domain in full (rest from reference TRBV5-1 and TRBJ2-7): KAGVTQTPRYLIKTRGQQVTLSCSPISGHRSVSWYQQTPGQGLQFLFEYFSETQRNKGNFPGRFSGRQFSNSRSEMNVSTLELGDSALYLCASSFRDRLVEQYFGPGTRLTVT.

The rearrangement uses TRBV7-1 and TRBJ2-7; D possibly corresponds to TRBD2 (6 bases). TRBV7-1 falls under the ORF class, with uncertain function. The CDR3 loop spans 13 amino acids. Between the trimmed V and J ends, which lost 7 bases and 2 bases, there was a span of 12 bases. CDR3 residues: CASTSGETYEQYF. The DNA for the CDR3 is TGTGCCAGCACCTCGGGGGAAACCTACGAGCAGTACTTC.

The chain carries TRBV7-3 and TRBJ2-1, with D possibly TRBD2 on 6 matching bases. Trimming removed 2 bases at V and 6 bases at J, with 17 bases between. The CDR3 length is 16 residues. Germline assignment: CDR1 SGHTA and CDR2 FQGTGA. The DNA for the CDR3 is TGTGCCAGCAGCTTAGGCAGTAGCGGTCTGGCCAATGAGCAGTTCTTC. This gives the protein CASSLGSSGLANEQFF. Based on the CDR3 plus reference TRBV7-3 and TRBJ2-1, the full variable domain is GAGVSQTPSNKVTEKGKYVELRCDPISGHTALYWYRQSLGQGPEFLIYFQGTGAADDSGLPNDRFFAVRPEGSVSTLKIQRTERGDSAVYLCASSLGSSGLANEQFFGPGTRLTVL.

The chain links TRBV28 to TRBJ2-4, with 8 bases aligning to TRBD2. V shed 10 bases and J 8 bases; nucleotides not matched to a gene: 10. The CDR3 has 13 residues. CDR1 and CDR2 from the germline V gene are MDHEN and SYDVKM. CDR3: CATQRSGSDIQYF. DNA for the CDR3: TGTGCCACCCAGAGGAGCGGGAGTGACATTCAGTACTTC.

This clonotype was seen many times. The chain links TRBV10-2 to TRBJ2-2; 7 bases are shared with TRBD1. Germline-derived CDR1 and CDR2 are WSHSY and SAAADI. Trimming took 7 bases from V and 6 from J; bases not matched to a gene: 11. The CDR3 totals 15 residues. CDR3 coding DNA: TGCGCCAGCACCCGGACAGGCATGGGCGCCGGGGAGCTGTTTTTT. It codes for CASTRTGMGAGELFF.

The chain links TRBV20-1 to TRBJ2-5; TRBD1 agrees at 10 bases. The CDR3 contains 12 residues. V lost 7 bases, J lost 5 bases, and 4 bases stayed unmatched. Germline CDR1 DFQATT, CDR2 SNEGSKA (reference sequence). The CDR3 reads CSGEDRGETQYF. CDR3 nucleotide sequence: TGCAGTGGGGAGGACAGGGGGGAGACCCAGTACTTC.

In this sample, this clonotype turned up many times. This rearrangement joins TRBV7-2 to TRBJ1-1, with D maybe TRBD1 (6 bases). The V gene lost 4 bases and the J gene lost 3 bases, with 9 bases spanning the gap. CDR3 length: 13 residues. Germline CDR1 reads SGHTA; CDR2 reads FQGNSA. The CDR3 loop is CASSWQGYTEAFF. CDR3 bases: TGTGCCAGCAGCTGGCAGGGGTACACTGAAGCTTTCTTT.